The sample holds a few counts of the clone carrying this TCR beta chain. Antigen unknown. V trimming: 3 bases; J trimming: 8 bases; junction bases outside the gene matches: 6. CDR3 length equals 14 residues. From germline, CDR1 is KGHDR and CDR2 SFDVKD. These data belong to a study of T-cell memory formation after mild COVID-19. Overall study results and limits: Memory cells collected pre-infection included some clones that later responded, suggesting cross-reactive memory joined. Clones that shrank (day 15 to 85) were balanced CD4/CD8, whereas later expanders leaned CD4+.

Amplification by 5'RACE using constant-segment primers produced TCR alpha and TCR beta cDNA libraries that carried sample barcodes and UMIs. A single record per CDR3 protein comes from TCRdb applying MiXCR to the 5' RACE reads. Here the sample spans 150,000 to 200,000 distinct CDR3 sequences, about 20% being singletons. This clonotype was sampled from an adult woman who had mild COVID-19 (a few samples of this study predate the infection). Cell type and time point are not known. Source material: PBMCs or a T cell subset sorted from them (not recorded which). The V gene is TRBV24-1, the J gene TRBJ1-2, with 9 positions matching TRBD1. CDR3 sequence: CATSDPGQGRGYTF. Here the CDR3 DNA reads TGTGCCACCAGTGATCCGGGACAGGGACGCGGCTACACCTTC.